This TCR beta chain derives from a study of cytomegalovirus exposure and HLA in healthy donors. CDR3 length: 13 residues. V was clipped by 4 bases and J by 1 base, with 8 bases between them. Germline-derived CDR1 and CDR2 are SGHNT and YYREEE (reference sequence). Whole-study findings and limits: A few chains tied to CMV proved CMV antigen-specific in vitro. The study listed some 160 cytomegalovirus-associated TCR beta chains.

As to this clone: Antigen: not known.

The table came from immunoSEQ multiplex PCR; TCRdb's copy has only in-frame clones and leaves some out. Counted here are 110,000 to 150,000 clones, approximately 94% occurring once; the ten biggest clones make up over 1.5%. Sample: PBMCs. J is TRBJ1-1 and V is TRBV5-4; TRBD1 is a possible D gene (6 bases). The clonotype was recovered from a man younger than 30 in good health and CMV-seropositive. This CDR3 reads CASSPTGNTEAFF. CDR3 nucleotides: TGTGCCAGCAGCCCGACAGGGAACACTGAAGCTTTCTTT.